This TCR beta chain stems from a study of T cells in Graves' hyperthyroidism and ophthalmopathy. Study-level results: Most expanded thyroid clonotypes above 0.001 recurred in blood. The model forecast ophthalmopathy, anticipating it by a median around 6.5 months before onset.

Regions amplified from RNA transcripts were the TCR beta CDR3 regions. First-round RT-PCR of the TCR CDR3 relied on the HTBI primer set. TCRdb ran MiXCR on the multiplex PCR reads and lists one entry per CDR3 protein. The sample consists of about 380,000 distinct CDR3 sequences, less than 20% of them appearing once. The CDR3 covers 14 residues. Germline CDR1 and CDR2: MDHEN and SYDVKM. With respect to this clonotype: Its antigen remains unknown. The germline gene is not matched at one end of the junction; a read error may be the cause.

The sequence was collected from a man aged 18 to 35 with Graves' ophthalmopathy. Sequenced: blood. This chain uses TRBV28 with TRBJ2-2, with 12 bases lining up with TRBD2. The CDR3 nucleotides read TGTGCCAGCCGGTCTAGCGGGGGGGCCGGGGAGCTATTTTTT. This encodes CASRSSGGAGELFF.